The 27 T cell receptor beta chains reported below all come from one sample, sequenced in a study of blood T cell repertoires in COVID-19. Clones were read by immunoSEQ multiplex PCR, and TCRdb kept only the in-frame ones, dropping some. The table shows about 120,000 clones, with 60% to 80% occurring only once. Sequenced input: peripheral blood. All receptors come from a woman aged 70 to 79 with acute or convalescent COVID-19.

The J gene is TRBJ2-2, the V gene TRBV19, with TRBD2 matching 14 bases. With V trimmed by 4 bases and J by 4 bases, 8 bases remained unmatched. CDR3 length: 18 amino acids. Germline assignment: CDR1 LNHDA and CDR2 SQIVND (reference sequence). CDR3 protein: CASSTKRLAGGRTGELFF. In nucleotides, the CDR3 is TGTGCCAGTAGTACAAAACGACTAGCGGGGGGGCGCACCGGGGAGCTGTTTTTT.

The CDR3, as DNA: TGTGCCAGCAGCTTCCCCGACCGGGGTCCCAACACCGGGGAGCTGTTTTTT. Its protein is CASSFPDRGPNTGELFF. This rearrangement joins TRBV5-4 to TRBJ2-2; tentative D call: TRBD2 (5 bases). V was trimmed by 2 bases and J by 2 bases, leaving 16 bases between them. The CDR3 sequence is 17 residues long. Germline V gives CDR1 SGHNT, CDR2 YYREEE (reference sequence).

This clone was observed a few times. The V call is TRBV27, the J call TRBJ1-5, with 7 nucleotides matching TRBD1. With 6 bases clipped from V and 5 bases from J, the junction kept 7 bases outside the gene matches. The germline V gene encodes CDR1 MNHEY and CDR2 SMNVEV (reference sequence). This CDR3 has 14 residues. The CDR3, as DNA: TGTGCCAGCAGGGCTCGCAGGGGGGATCAGCCCCAGCATTTT. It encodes CASRARRGDQPQHF.

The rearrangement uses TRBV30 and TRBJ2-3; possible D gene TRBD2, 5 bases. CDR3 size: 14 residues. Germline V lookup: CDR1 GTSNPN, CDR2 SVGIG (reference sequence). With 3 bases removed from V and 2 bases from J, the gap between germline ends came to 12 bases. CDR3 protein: CAWRRLIVTDTQYF. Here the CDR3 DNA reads TGTGCCTGGAGACGACTAATTGTCACAGATACGCAGTATTTT.

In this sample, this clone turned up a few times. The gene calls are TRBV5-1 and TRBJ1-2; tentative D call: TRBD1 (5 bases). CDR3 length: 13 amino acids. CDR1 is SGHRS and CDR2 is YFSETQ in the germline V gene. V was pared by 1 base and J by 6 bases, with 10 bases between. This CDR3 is CASSLSGADGYTF. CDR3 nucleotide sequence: TGCGCCAGCAGCTTGTCTGGGGCTGATGGCTACACCTTC.

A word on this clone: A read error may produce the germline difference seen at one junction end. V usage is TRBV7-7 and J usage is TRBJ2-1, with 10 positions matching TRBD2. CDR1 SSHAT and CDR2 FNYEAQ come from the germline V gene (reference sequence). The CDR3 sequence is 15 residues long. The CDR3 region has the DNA TGTGCTAGCAGTCCTCTAGCGGGAGTTTACAATGAGCAGTTCTTC. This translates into CASSPLAGVYNEQFF.

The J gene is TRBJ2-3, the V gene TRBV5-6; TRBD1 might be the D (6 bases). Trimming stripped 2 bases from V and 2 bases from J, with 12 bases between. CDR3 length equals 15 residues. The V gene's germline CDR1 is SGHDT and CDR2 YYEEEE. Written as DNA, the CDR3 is TGTGCCAGCAGCTTCGGGGCAGGGGACACAGATACGCAGTATTTT. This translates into CASSFGAGDTDTQYF.

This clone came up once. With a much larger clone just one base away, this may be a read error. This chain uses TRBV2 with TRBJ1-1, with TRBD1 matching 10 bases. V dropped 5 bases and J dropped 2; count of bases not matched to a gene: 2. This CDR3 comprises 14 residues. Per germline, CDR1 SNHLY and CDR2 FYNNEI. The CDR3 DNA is TGTGCCAGCAGTTGGACAGGGGGAAACACTGAAGCTTTCTTT. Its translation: CASSWTGGNTEAFF.

CDR3: CASTTGNQETQYF. The CDR3 DNA is TGTGCCAGCACGACAGGGAATCAAGAGACCCAGTACTTC. J is TRBJ2-5 and V is TRBV18; 7 nucleotides line up with TRBD1. Germline V lookup: CDR1 KGHSH, CDR2 LQKENI. The CDR3 consists of 13 residues. V was clipped by 8 bases and J by 2 bases; unmatched bases: 5.

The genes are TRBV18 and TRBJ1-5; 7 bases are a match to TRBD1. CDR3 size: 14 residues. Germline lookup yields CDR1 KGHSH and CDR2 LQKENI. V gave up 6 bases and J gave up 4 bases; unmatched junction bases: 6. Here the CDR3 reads CASSRTGNNQPQHF. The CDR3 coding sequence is TGTGCCAGCTCCCGGACAGGTAATAATCAGCCCCAGCATTTT.

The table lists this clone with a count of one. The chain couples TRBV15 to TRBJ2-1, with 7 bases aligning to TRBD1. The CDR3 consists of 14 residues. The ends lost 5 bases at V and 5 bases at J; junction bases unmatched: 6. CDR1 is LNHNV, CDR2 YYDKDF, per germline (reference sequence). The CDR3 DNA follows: TGTGCCACCAGCGTCCGGGACAGCCACAATGAGCAGTTCTTC. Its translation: CATSVRDSHNEQFF.

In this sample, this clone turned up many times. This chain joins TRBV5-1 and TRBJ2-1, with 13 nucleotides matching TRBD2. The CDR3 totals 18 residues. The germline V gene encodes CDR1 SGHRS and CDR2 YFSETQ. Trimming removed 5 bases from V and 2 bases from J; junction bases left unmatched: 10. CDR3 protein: CASRTRTSGGLTYNEQFF. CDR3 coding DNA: TGCGCCAGCAGGACCAGGACTAGCGGGGGCCTAACCTACAATGAGCAGTTCTTC.

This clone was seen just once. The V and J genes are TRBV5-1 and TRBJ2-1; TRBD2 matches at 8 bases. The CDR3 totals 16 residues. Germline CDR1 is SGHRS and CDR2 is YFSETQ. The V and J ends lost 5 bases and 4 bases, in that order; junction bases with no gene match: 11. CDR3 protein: CASSSRGGGPYNEQFF. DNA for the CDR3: TGCGCCAGCAGTTCGCGGGGCGGGGGGCCGTACAATGAGCAGTTCTTC.

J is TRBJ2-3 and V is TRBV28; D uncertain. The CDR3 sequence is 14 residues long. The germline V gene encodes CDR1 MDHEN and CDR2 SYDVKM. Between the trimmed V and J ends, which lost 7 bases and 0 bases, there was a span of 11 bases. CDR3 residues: CASTLGDSTDTQYF. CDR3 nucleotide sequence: TGTGCCAGCACCCTAGGTGATAGCACAGATACGCAGTATTTT.

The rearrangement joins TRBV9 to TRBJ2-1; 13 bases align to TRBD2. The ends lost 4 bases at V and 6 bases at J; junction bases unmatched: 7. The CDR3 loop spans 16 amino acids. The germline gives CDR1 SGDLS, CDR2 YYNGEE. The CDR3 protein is CASSSWTSGSSNEQFF. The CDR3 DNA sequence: TGTGCCAGCAGCTCGTGGACTAGCGGGAGTTCCAATGAGCAGTTCTTC. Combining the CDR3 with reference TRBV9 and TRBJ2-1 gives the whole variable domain DSGVTQTPKHLITATGQRVTLRCSPRSGDLSVYWYQQSLDQGLQFLIQYYNGEERAKGNILERFSAQQFPDLHSELNLSSLELGDSALYFCASSSWTSGSSNEQFFGPGTRLTVL.

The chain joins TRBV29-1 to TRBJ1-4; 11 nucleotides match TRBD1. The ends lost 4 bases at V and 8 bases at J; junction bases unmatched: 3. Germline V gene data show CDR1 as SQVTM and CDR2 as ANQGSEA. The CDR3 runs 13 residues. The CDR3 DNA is TGCAGCGTTGGGGACAGGGGGGGCGAAAAACTGTTTTTT. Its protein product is CSVGDRGGEKLFF.

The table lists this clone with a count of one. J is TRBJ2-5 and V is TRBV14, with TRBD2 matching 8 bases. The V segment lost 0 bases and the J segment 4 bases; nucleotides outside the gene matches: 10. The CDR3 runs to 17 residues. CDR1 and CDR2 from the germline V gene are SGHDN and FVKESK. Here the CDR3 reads CASSQERGTRRRETQYF. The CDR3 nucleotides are TGTGCCAGCAGCCAAGAAAGAGGGACTAGGAGGAGAGAGACCCAGTACTTC.

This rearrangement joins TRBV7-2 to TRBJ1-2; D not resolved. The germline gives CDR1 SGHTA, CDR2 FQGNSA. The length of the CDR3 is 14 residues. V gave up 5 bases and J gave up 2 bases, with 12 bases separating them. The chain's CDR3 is CASSRTSLNYGYTF. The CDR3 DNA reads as TGTGCCAGCAGCCGTACCTCACTAAACTATGGCTACACCTTC.

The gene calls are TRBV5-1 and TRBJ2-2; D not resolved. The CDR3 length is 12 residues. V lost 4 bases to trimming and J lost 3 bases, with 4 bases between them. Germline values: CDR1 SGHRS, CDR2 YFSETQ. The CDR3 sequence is CASSPDTGELFF. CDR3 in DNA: TGCGCCAGCAGCCCGGACACCGGGGAGCTGTTTTTT.

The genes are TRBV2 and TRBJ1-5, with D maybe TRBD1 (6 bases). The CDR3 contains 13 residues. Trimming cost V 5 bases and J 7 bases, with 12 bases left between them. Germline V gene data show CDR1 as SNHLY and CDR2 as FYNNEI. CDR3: CASSRGAGQPQHF. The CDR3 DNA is TGTGCCAGCAGTCGGGGGGCAGGGCAGCCCCAGCATTTT.

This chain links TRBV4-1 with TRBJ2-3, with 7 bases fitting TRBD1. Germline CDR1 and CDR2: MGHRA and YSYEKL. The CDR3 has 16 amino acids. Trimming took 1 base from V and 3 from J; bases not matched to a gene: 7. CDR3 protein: CASSQVRQGKTDTQYF. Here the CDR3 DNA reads TGCGCCAGCAGCCAAGTACGACAGGGTAAGACAGATACGCAGTATTTT.

The chain's CDR3 is CASSLEVGQGRETQYF. CDR3 sequence (DNA): TGTGCCAGCAGCTTAGAAGTGGGACAGGGTCGAGAGACCCAGTACTTC. The chain joins TRBV7-2 to TRBJ2-5, with 9 bases aligning to TRBD1. CDR1 and CDR2 (germline): SGHTA, FQGNSA. V was clipped by 1 base and J by 4 bases; unmatched bases: 7. The CDR3 runs 16 residues.

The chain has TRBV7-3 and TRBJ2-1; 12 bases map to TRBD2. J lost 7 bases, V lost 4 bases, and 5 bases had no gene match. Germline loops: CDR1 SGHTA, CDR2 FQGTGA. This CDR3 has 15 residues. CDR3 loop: CASSSQGLAGNEQFF. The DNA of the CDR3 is TGTGCCAGCAGCTCCCAAGGACTAGCGGGGAATGAGCAGTTCTTC.

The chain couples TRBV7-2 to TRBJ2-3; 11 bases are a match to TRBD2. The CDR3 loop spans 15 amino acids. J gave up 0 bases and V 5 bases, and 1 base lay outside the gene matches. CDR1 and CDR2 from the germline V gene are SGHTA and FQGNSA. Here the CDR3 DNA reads TGTGCCAGCAGCCGGACTAGCGGGAGCACAGATACGCAGTATTTT. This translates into CASSRTSGSTDTQYF.

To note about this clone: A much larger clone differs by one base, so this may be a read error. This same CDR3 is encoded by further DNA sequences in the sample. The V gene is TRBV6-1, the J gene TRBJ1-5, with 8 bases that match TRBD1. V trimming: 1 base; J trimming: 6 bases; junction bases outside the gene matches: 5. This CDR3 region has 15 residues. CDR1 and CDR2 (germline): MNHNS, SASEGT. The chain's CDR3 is CASSEGAGGGQPQHF. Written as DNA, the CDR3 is TGTGCCAGCAGTGAAGGGGCAGGGGGCGGTCAGCCCCAGCATTTT.

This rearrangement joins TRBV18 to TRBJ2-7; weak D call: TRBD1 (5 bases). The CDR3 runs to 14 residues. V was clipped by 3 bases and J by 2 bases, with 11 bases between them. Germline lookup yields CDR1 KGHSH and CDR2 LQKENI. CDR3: CASSPSRAPYEQYF. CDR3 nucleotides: TGTGCCAGCTCACCGAGCAGGGCCCCCTACGAGCAGTACTTC.

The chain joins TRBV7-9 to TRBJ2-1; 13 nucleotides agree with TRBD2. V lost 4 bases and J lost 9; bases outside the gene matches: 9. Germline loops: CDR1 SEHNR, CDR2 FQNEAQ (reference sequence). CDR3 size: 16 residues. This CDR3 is CASSSPGLAGTGEQFF. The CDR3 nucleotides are TGTGCCAGCAGCTCGCCGGGACTAGCGGGGACGGGTGAGCAGTTCTTC.